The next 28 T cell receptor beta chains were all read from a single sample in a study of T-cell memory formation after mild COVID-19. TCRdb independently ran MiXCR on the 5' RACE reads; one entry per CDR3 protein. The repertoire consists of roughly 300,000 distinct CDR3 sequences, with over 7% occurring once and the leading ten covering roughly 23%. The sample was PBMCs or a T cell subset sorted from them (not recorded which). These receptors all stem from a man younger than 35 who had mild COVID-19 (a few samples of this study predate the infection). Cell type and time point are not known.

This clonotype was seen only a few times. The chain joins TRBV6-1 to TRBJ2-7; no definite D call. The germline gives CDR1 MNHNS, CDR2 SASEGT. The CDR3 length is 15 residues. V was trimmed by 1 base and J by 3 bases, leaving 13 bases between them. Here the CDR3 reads CASSEGQLPIYEQYF. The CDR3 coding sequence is TGTGCCAGCAGTGAAGGTCAGCTACCCATCTACGAGCAGTACTTC.

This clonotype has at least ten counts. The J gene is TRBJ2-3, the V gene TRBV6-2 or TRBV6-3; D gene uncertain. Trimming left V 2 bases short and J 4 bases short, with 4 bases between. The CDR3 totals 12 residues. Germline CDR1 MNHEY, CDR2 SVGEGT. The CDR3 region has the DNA TGTGCCAGCAGTTACGTGGCAGATACGCAGTATTTT. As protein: CASSYVADTQYF.

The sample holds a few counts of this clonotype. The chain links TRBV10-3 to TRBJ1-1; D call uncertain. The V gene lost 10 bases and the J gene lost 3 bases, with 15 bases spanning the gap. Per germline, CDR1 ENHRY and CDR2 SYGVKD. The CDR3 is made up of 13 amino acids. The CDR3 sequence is CATWSLSYTEAFF. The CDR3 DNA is TGTGCCACCTGGTCGTTGAGCTACACTGAAGCTTTCTTT.

CDR3 protein: CASSKRGQNQPQHF. The CDR3, as DNA: TGTGCCAGCAGCAAGCGGGGACAGAATCAGCCCCAGCATTTT. The chain recombines TRBV7-2 with TRBJ1-5; the match to TRBD1 covers 7 bases. CDR3 length: 14 residues. With 5 bases clipped from V and 4 bases from J, the junction kept 5 bases outside the gene matches. CDR1 is SGHTA, CDR2 FQGNSA, per germline.

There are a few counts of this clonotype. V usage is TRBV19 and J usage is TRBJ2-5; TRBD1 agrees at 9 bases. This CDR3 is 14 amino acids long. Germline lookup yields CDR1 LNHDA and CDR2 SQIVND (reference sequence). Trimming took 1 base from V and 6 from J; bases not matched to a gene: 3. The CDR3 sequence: CASSIAGQGQTQYF. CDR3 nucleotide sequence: TGTGCCAGTAGTATAGCGGGACAGGGTCAGACCCAGTACTTC.

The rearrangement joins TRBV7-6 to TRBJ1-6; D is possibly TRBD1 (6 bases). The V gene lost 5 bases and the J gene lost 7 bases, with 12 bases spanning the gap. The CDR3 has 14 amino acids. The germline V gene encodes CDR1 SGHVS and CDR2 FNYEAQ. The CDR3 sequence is CASSRDQGNSPLHF. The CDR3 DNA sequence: TGTGCCAGCAGCCGGGACCAGGGGAATTCACCCCTCCACTTT.

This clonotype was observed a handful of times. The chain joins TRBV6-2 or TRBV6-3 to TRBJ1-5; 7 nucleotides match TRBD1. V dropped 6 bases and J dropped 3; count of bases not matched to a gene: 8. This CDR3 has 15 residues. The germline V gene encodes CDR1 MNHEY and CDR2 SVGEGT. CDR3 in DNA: TGTGCCAGCAGAGAGTCGACAGGGTACAATCAGCCCCAGCATTTT. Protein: CASRESTGYNQPQHF.

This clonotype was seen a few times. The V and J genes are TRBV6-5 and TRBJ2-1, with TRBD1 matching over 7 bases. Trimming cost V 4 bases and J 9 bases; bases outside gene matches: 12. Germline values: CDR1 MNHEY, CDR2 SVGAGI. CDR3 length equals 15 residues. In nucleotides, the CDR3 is TGTGCCAGCAGTTTCGGGCAAACAGGGGACACTGAGCAGTTCTTC. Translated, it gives CASSFGQTGDTEQFF.

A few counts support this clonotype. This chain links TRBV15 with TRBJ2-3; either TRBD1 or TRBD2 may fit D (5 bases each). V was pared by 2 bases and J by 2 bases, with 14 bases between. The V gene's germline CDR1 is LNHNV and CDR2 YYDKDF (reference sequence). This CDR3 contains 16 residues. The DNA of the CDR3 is TGTGCCACCAGCAGACTACTTGGGGGATACACAGATACGCAGTATTTT. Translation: CATSRLLGGYTDTQYF.

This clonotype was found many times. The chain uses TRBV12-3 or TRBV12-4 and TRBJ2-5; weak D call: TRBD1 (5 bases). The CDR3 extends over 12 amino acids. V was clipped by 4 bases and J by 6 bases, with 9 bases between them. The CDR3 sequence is CASSYGAQTQYF. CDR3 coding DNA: TGTGCCAGCAGTTATGGGGCCCAGACCCAGTACTTC.

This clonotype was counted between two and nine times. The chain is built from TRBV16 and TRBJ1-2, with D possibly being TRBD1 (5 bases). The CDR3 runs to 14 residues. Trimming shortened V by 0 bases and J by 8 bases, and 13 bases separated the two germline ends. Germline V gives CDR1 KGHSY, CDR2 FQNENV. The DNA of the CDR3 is TGTGCCAGCAGCCAATCGGGGCAGGGAATCGGCTACACCTTC. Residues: CASSQSGQGIGYTF.

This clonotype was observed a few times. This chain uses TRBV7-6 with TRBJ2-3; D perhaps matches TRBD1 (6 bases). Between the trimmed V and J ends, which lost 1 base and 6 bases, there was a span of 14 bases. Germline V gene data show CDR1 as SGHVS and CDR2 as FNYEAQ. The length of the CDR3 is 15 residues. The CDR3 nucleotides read TGTGCCAGCAGCTTAGGGGCAGGGGCAGCCGATACGCAGTATTTT. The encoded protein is CASSLGAGAADTQYF.

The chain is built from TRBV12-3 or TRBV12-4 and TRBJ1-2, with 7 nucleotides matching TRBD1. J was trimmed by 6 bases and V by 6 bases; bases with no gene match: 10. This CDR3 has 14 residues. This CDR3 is CASRATGARNGYTF. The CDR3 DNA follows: TGTGCCAGCAGGGCTACAGGGGCGCGGAATGGCTACACCTTC.

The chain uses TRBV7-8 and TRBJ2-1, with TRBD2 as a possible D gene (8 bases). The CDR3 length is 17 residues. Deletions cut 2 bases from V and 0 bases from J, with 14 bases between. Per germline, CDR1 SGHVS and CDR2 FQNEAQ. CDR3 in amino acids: CASSLSGGGSSYNEQFF. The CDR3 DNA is TGTGCCAGCAGCTTATCGGGAGGGGGCAGCTCCTACAATGAGCAGTTCTTC.

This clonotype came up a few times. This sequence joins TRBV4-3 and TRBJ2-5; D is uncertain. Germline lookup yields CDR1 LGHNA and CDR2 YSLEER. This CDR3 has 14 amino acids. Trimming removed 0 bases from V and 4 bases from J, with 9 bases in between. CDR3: CASSQESRAETQYF. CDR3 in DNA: TGCGCCAGCAGCCAAGAAAGCCGGGCAGAGACCCAGTACTTC.

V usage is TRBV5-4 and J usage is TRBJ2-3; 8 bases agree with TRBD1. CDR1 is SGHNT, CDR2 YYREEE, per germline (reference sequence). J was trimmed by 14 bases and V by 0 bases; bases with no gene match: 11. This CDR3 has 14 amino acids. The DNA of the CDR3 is TGTGCCAGCAGCTTGGCTGCAGGGGGCCAGCCTCGGTATTTT. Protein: CASSLAAGGQPRYF.

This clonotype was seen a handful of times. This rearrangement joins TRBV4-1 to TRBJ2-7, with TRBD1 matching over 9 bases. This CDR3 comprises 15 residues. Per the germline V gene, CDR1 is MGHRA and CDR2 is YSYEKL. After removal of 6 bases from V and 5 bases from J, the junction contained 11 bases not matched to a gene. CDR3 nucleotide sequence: TGCGCCAGCAGTCCTGGGGGACAGGGTATCAACGAGCAGTACTTC. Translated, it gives CASSPGGQGINEQYF.

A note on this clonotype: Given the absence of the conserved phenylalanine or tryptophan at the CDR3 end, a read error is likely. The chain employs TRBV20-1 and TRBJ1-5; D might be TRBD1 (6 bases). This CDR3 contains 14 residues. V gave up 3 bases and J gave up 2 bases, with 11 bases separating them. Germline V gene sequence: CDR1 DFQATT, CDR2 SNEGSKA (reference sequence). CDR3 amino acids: CSARKGVGNQPQHI. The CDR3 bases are TGCAGTGCTAGGAAGGGGGTTGGCAATCAGCCCCAGCATATT.

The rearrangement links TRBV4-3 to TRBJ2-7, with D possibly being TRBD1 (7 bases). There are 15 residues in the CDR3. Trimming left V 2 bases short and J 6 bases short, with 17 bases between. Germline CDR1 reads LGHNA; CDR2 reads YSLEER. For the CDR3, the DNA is TGCGCCAGCAGCCAACGCTATCAGGGGGACTCCGAGCAGTACTTC. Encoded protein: CASSQRYQGDSEQYF.

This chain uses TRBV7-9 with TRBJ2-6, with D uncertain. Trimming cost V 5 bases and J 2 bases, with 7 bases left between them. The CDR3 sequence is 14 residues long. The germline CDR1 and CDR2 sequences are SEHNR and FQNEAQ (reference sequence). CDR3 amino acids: CASSHPAGANVLTF. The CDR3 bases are TGTGCCAGCAGCCACCCGGCTGGGGCCAACGTCCTGACTTTC.

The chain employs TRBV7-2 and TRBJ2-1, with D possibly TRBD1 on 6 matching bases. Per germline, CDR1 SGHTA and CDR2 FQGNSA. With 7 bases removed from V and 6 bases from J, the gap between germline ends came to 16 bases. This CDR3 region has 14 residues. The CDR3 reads CASTSAVGGNEQFF. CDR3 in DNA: TGTGCCAGCACCTCAGCGGTAGGGGGCAATGAGCAGTTCTTC.

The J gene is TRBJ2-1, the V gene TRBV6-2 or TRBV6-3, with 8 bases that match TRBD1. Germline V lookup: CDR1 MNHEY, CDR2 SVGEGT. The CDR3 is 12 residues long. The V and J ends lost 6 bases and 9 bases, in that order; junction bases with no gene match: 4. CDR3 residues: CASSRQGTEQFF. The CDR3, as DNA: TGTGCCAGCAGCCGACAGGGGACTGAGCAGTTCTTC.

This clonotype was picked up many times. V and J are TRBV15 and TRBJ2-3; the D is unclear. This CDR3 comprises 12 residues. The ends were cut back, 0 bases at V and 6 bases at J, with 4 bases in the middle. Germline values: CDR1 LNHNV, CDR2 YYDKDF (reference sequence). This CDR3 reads CATSRDQDTQYF. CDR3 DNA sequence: TGTGCCACCAGCAGAGATCAGGATACGCAGTATTTT.

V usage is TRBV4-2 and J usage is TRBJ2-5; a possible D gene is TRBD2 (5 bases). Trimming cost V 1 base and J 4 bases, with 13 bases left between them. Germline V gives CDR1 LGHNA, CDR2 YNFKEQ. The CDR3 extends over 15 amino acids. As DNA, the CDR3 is TGTGCCAGCAGCCAAGGGGTCGGGGATTCAGAGACCCAGTACTTC. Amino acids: CASSQGVGDSETQYF.

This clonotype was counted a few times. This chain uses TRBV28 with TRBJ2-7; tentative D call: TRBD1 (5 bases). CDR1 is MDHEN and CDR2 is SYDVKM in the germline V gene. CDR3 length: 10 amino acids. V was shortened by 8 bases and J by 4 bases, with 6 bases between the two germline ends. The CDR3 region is CASQGYEQYF. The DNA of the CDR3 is TGTGCCAGCCAGGGATACGAGCAGTACTTC.

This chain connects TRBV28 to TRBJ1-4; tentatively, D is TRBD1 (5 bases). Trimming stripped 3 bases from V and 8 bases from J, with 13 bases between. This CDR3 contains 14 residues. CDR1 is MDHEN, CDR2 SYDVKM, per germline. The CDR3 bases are TGTGCCAGCAGTTTCCGGCAGGGTGAGGAAAAACTGTTTTTT. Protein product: CASSFRQGEEKLFF.

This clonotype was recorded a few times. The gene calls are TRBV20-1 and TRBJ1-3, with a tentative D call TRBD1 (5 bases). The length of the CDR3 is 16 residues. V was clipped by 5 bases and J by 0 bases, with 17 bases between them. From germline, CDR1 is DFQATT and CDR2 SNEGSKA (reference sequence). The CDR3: CSAYPRDGSSGNTIYF. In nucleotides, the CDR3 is TGCAGTGCTTACCCCCGGGACGGGTCCTCTGGAAACACCATATATTTT.

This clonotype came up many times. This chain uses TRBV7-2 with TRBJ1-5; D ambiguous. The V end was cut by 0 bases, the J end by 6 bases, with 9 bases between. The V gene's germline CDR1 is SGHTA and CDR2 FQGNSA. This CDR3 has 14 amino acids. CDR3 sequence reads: CASSLALGGQPQHF. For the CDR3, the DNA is TGTGCCAGCAGCTTAGCTCTGGGCGGTCAGCCCCAGCATTTT.